The 2 T cell receptor beta chains listed next were all sequenced from one sample in a study of shared clonotypes between healthy human individuals. TCRdb's table, derived via immunoSEQ multiplex PCR, lists solely in-frame clones and lacks some. The data show 950,000 to 1,100,000 clones, with about 75% seen just once and about 1.4% held by the top ten. Sequencing was done on a sample of memory CD4+ T cells sorted from blood. Indicated subset: CD45RA-negative fraction. Receptors were obtained from a man aged 18 to 30 in good health.

This clone was seen more than once but under ten times. The chain is built from TRBV2 and TRBJ1-4, with TRBD1 as a possible D gene (5 bases). The germline gives CDR1 SNHLY, CDR2 FYNNEI. This CDR3 contains 13 residues. V lost 8 bases to trimming and J lost 5 bases, with 12 bases between them. As DNA, the CDR3 is TGTGCCAGCCAAGGGACGGTGAATGAAAAACTGTTTTTT. It is translated as CASQGTVNEKLFF.

The J gene is TRBJ2-3, the V gene TRBV30, with 9 bases aligning to TRBD1. The trim removed 5 bases at V and 4 bases at J, leaving 13 bases unmatched. The CDR3 length is 16 residues. CDR1 and CDR2 from the germline V gene are GTSNPN and SVGIG (reference sequence). CDR3 in DNA: TGTGCCTGGGGATTAGGGACAGGGAGAATTGCAGATACGCAGTATTTT. Its translation is CAWGLGTGRIADTQYF.